This TCR beta chain is drawn from a study of T cells in Graves' hyperthyroidism and ophthalmopathy. The study excluded patients with uncontrolled infection, other autoimmune disease, pregnancy or lactation. This clonotype has a single count. What it binds is not known. General study points: A 13 V-J model separated ophthalmopathy from stable hyperthyroidism. Most clonotypes that expanded in the thyroid above 0.001 also showed up in blood.

There are 14 residues in the CDR3. Between the trimmed V and J ends, which lost 4 bases and 4 bases, there was a span of 11 bases. Regions amplified from RNA transcripts were the TCR beta CDR3 regions. The study used the HTBI primer set for a first-round RT-PCR of the TCR CDR3. TCRdb called the multiplex PCR reads again in MiXCR, with one record for every CDR3 protein. The sample contains fewer than 400,000 distinct CDR3 sequences, around 14% of which appear only once. The chain recombines TRBV12-3 or TRBV12-4 with TRBJ2-1; unclear D gene. Sequenced material: blood. This clonotype was sampled from a young woman with Graves' hyperthyroidism that later progressed to Graves' ophthalmopathy. The CDR3 bases are TGTGCCAGCAGTTCGCCGCGACAATACAATGAGCAGTTCTTC. Protein sequence: CASSSPRQYNEQFF.